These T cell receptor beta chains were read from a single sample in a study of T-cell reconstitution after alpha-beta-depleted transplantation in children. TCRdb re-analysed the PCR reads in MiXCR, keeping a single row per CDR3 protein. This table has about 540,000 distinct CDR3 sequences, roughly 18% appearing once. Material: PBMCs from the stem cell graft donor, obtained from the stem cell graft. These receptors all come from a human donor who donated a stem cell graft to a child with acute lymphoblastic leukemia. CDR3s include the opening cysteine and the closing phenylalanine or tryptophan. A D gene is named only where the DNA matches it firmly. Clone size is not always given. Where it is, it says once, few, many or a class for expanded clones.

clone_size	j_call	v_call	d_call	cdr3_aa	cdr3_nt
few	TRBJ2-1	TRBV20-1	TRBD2	CSARVGLAGTVYELYNEQFF	TGCAGTGCTAGAGTAGGACTAGCGGGAACAGTATATGAACTTTACAATGAGCAGTTCTTC
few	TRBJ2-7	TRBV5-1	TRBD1	CASSAMTGAYEQYF	TGCGCCAGCAGCGCGATGACAGGGGCATACGAGCAGTACTTC
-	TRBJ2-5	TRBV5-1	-	CASSLERGSPETQYF	TGCGCCAGCAGCTTGGAAAGGGGGAGCCCCGAGACCCAGTACTTC
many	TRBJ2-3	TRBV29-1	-	CSVPGRPSTDTQYF	TGCAGCGTGCCGGGGCGGCCCAGCACAGATACGCAGTATTTT
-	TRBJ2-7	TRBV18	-	CASSPIQSSYEQYF	TGTGCCAGCTCACCAATCCAGAGCTCCTACGAGCAGTACTTC
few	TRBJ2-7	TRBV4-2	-	CASSQAIAKSSYEQYF	TGTGCCAGCAGCCAAGCTATAGCGAAGAGCTCCTACGAGCAGTACTTC
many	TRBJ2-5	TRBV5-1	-	CASSLWRGETQYF	TGCGCCAGCAGCTTGTGGAGGGGGGAGACCCAGTACTTC
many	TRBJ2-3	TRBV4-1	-	CASSQLKREHGTQYF	TGCGCCAGCAGCCAACTGAAAAGGGAGCATGGCACGCAGTATTTT
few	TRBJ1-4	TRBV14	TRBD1	CASSPRTGGMEKLFF	TGTGCCAGCAGCCCCCGGACAGGGGGTATGGAAAAACTGTTTTTT
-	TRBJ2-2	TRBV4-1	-	CASGGVGPGELFF	TGCGCCAGCGGAGGGGTCGGTCCCGGGGAGCTGTTTTTT
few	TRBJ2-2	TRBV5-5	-	CASSLVDTGELFF	TGTGCCAGCAGCTTGGTGGACACCGGGGAGCTGTTTTTT
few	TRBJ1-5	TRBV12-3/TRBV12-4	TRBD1	CASSFETGIQPQHF	TGTGCCAGCAGTTTCGAGACAGGGATTCAGCCCCAGCATTTT
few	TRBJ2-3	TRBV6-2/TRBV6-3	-	CASSYRPAFRADTQYF	TGTGCCAGCAGTTATCGTCCGGCATTTCGCGCAGATACGCAGTATTTT
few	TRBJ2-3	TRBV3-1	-	CASSLLAQTSTDTQYF	TGTGCCAGCAGTCTACTAGCTCAAACTAGCACAGATACGCAGTATTTT
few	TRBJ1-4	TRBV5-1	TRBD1	CASSWLSGTGGEKLFF	TGCGCCAGCAGCTGGCTGTCCGGGACAGGGGGAGAAAAACTGTTTTTT
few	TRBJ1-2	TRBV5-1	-	CASSLARQGFSYGYTF	TGCGCCAGCAGCTTGGCCCGGCAGGGCTTTAGCTATGGCTACACCTTC
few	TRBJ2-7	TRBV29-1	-	CSVATGTLSSYEQYF	TGCAGCGTCGCCACAGGTACACTCTCCTCCTACGAGCAGTACTTC